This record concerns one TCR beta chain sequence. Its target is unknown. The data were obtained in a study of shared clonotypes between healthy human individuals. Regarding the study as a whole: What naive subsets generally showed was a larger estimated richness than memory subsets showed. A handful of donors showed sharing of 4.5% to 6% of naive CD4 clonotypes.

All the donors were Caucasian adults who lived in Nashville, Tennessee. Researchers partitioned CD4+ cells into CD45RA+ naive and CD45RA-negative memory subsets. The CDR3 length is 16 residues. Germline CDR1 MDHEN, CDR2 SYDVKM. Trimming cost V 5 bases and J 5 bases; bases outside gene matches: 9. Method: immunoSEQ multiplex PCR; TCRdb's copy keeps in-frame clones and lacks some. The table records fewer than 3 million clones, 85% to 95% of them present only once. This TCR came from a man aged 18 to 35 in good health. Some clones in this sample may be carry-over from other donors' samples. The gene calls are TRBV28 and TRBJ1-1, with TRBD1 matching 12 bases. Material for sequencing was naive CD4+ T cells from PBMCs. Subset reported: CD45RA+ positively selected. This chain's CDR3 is CASSRGTGGGGTEAFF. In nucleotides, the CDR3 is TGTGCCAGCAGTAGGGGGACAGGGGGCGGTGGGACTGAAGCTTTCTTT.